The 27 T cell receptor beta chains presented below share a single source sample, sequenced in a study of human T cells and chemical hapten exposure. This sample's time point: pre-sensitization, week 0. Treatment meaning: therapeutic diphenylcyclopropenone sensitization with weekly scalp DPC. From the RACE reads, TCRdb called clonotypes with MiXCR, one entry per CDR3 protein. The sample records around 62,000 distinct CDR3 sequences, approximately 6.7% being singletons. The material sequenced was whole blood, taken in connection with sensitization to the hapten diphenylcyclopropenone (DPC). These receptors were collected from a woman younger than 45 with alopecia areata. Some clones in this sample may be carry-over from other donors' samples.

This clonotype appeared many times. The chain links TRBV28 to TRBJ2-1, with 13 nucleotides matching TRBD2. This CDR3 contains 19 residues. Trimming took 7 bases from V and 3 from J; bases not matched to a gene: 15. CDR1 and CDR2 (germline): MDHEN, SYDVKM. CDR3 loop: CASIGDRQLAGGGYNEQFF. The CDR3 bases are TGTGCCAGCATCGGGGACAGGCAACTAGCGGGGGGGGGCTACAATGAGCAGTTCTTC.

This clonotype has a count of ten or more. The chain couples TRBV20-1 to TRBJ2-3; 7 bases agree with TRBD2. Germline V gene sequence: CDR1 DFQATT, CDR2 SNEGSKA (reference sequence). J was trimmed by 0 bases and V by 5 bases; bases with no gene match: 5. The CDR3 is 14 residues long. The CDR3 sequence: CSAPEAGSTDTQYF. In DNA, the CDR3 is TGCAGTGCTCCTGAAGCGGGGAGCACAGATACGCAGTATTTT.

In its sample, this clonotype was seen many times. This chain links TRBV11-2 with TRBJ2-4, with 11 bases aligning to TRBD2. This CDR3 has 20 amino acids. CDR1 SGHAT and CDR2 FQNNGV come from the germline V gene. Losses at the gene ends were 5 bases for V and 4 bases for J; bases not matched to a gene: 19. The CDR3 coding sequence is TGTGCCAGCAGCCCCTTCCTAATACCCAGGACTAGCGGGCTTAAAAACATTCAGTACTTC. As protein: CASSPFLIPRTSGLKNIQYF.

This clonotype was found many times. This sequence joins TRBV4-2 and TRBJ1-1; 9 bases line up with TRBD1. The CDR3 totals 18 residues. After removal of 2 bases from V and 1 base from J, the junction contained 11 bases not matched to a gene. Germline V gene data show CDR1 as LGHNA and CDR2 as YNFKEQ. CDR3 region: CASSQPGQGWLGNTEAFF. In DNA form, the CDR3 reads TGTGCCAGCAGCCAACCGGGACAGGGATGGTTGGGGAACACTGAAGCTTTCTTT.

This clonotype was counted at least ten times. In DNA, the CDR3 is TGTGCCAGCAGCTTAGATGATTGGGCTAACTATGGCTACACCTTC. Translation: CASSLDDWANYGYTF. The chain combines TRBV11-2 with TRBJ1-2; unclear D gene. CDR1 is SGHAT and CDR2 is FQNNGV in the germline V gene. The CDR3 extends over 15 amino acids. V was clipped by 0 bases and J by 0 bases, with 8 bases between them.

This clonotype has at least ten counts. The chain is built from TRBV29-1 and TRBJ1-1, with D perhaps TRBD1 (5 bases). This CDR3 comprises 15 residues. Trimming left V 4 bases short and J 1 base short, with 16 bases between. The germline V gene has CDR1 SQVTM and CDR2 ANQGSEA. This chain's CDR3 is CSVGLPGRRNTEAFF. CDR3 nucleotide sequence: TGCAGCGTTGGATTACCGGGGCGTCGGAACACTGAAGCTTTCTTT.

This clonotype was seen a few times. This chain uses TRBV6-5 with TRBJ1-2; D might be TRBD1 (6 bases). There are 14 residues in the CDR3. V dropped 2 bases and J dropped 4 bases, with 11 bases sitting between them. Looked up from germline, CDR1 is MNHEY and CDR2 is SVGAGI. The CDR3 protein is CASSYLTGGYGYTF. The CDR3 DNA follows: TGTGCCAGCAGTTACCTGACAGGCGGCTATGGCTACACCTTC.

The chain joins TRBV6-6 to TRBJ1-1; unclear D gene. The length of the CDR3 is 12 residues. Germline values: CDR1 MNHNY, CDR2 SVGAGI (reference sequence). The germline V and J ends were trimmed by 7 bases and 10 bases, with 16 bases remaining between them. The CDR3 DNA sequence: TGTGCCAGCAACCGTAGGACGGTGAGAGCTTTCTTT. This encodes CASNRRTVRAFF.

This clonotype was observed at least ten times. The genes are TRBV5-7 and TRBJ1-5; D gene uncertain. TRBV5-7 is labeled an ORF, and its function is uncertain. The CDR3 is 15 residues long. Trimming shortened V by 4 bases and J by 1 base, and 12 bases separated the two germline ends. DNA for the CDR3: TGTGCCAGCAGCGATCCAGAAATCAGCAATCAGCCCCAGCATTTT. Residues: CASSDPEISNQPQHF.

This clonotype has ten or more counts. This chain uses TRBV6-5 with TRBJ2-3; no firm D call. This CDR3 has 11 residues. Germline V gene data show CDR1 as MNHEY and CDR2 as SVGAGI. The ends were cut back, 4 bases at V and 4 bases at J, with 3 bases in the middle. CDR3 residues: CASSFADTQYF. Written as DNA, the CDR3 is TGTGCCAGCAGTTTTGCAGATACGCAGTATTTT.

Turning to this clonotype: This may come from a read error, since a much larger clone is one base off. In nucleotides, the CDR3 is TGCAGTACTAATTGGGGAAACGAGCAGTACTTC. Translation gives CSTNWGNEQYF. The gene calls are TRBV20-1 and TRBJ2-7; no clear D gene. The CDR3 extends over 11 amino acids. The germline V and J ends were trimmed by 8 bases and 5 bases, with 13 bases remaining between them. CDR1 is DFQATT and CDR2 is SNEGSKA in the germline V gene (reference sequence).

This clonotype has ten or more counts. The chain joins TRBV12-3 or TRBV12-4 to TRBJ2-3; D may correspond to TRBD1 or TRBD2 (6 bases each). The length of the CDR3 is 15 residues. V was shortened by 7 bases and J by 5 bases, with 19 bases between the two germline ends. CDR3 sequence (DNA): TGTGCCAGCAAACTAGGGGGGAACTGGGGAGATACGCAGTATTTT. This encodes CASKLGGNWGDTQYF.

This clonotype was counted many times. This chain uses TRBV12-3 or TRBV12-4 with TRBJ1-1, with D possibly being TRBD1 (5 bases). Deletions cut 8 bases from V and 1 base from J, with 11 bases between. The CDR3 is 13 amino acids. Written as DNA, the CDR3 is TGTGCCAGCTACTCGACAGCGAACACTGAAGCTTTCTTT. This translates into CASYSTANTEAFF.

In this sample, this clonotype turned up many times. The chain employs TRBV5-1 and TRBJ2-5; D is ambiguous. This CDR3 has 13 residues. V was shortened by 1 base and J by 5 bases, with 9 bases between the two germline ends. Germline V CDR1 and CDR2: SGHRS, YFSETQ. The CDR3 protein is CASSLTMRETQYF. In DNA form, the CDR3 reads TGCGCCAGCAGCTTGACGATGCGGGAGACCCAGTACTTC.

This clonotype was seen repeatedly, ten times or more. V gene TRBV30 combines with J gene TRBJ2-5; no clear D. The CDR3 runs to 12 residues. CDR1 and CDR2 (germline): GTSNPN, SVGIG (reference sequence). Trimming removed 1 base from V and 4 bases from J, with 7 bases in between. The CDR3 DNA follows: TGTGCCTGGAGTGGATTGGGAGAGACCCAGTACTTC. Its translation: CAWSGLGETQYF.

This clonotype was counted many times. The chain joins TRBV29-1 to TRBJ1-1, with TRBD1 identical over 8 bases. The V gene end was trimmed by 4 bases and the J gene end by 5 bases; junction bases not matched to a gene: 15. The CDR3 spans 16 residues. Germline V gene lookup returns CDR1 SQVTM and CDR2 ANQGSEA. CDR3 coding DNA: TGCAGCGTTGTGGCAGGGGGCGCGGGGGTTGGGACTGAAGCTTTCTTT. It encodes CSVVAGGAGVGTEAFF.

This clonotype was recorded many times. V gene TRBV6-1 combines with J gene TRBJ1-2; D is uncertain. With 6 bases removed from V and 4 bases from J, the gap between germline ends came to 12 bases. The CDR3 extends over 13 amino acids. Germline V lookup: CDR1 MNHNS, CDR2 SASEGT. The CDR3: CASSPGRAYGYTF. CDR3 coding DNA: TGTGCCAGCAGCCCAGGACGGGCCTATGGCTACACCTTC.

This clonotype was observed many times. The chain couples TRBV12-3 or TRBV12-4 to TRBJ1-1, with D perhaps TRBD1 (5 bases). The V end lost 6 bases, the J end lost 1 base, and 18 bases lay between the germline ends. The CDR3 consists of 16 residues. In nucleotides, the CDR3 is TGTGCCAGCAGACGTCGCGTTTTGAGGGGGAACACTGAAGCTTTCTTT. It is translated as CASRRRVLRGNTEAFF.

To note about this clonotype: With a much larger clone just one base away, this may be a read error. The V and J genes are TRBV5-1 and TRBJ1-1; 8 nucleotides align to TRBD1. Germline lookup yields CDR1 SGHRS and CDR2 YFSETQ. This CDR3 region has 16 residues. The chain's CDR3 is CASSSTGGSGSTKAFF. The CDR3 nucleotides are TGCGCCAGCAGCTCCACAGGGGGGTCGGGGAGCACTAAAGCTTTCTTT. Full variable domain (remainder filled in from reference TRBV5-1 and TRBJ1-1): KAGVTQTPRYLIKTRGQQVTLSCSPISGHRSVSWYQQTPGQGLQFLFEYFSETQRNKGNFPGRFSGRQFSNSRSEMNVSTLELGDSALYLCASSSTGGSGSTKAFFGQGTRLTVV.

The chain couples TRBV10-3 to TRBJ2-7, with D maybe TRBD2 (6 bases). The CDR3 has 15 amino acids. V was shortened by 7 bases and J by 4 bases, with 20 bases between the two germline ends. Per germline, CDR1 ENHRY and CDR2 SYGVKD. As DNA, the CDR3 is TGTGCCATCAAAGCTAGCGAGGGTATTTGGTACGAGCAGTACTTC. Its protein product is CAIKASEGIWYEQYF.

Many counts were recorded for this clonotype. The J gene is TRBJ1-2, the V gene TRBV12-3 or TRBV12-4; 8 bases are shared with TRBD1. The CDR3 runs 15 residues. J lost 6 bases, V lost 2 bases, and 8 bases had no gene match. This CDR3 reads CASSLRGQGWNGYTF. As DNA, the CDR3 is TGTGCCAGCAGTTTAAGAGGACAGGGATGGAATGGCTACACCTTC.

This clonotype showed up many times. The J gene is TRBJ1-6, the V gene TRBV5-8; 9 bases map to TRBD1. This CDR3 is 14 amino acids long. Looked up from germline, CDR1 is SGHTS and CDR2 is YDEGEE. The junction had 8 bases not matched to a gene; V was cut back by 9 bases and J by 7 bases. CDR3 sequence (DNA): TGTGCCACAGGGACAGGGCGGGAAAATTCACCCCTCCACTTT. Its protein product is CATGTGRENSPLHF.

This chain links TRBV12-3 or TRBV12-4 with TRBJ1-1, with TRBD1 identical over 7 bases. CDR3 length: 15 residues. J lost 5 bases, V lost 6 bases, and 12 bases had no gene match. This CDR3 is CASRPPGGGWTEAFF. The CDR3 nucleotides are TGTGCCAGCAGACCCCCAGGGGGGGGTTGGACTGAAGCTTTCTTT.

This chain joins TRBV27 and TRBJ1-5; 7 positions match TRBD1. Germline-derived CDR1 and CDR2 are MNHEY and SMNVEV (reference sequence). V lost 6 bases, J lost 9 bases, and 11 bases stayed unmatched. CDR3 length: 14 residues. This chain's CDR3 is CASSPGQAPLPQHF. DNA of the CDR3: TGTGCCAGCAGCCCAGGACAGGCACCTCTGCCCCAGCATTTT.

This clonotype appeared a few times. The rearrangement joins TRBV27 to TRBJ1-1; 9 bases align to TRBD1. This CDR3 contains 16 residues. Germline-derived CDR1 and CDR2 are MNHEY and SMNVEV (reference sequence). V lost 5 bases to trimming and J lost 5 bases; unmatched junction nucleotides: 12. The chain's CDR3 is CASSPRTGAAVTEAFF. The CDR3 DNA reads TGTGCCAGCAGTCCGCGGACAGGGGCCGCCGTTACTGAAGCTTTCTTT.

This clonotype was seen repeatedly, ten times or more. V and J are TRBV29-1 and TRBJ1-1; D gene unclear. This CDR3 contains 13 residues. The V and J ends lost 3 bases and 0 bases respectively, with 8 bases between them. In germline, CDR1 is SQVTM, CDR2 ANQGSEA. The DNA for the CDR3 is TGCAGCGTTGAGGGCAGCATGAACACTGAAGCTTTCTTT. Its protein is CSVEGSMNTEAFF.

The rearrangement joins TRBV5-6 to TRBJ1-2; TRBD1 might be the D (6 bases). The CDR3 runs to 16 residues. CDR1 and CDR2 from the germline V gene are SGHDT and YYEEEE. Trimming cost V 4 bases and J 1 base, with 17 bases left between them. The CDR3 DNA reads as TGTGCCAGCAGCACCCTGGACAGAAAAGATAACTATGGCTACACCTTC. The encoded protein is CASSTLDRKDNYGYTF.